Each of the 21 T cell receptor beta chains below was sequenced from the same sample in a study of blood T cells in healthy people across ages. Then a second PCR, running about 7 to 11 cycles, was carried out with a sample-barcoded 5' primer and a J-beta primer mix. TCRdb reprocessed the 5' RACE reads with MiXCR, giving one entry per CDR3 protein. The table lists approximately 780,000 distinct CDR3 sequences, 20% to 30% of them singletons. This sample also belongs to another study, concerning T cells of mothers and their children.

Sequenced: blood. The receptors were gathered from a boy aged 5-17 years in good health.

This clonotype was seen more than once but under ten times. The V call is TRBV5-1, the J call TRBJ2-5; 12 positions match TRBD2. The ends lost 4 bases at V and 5 bases at J; junction bases unmatched: 12. CDR1 SGHRS and CDR2 YFSETQ come from the germline V gene. This CDR3 spans 17 amino acids. This chain's CDR3 is CASSKRLAGDPGETQYF. CDR3 in DNA: TGCGCCAGCAGCAAAAGACTAGCGGGGGACCCGGGGGAGACCCAGTACTTC.

This rearrangement joins TRBV6-5 to TRBJ1-2, with a possible D match to TRBD1 (5 bases). V was trimmed by 8 bases and J by 6 bases, leaving 25 bases between them. Germline assignment: CDR1 MNHEY and CDR2 SVGAGI. The CDR3 sequence is 16 residues long. The CDR3 DNA is TGTGCCAGCTCTTTATCCGGGACCGTGTATAGTAATGGCTACACCTTC. Protein product: CASSLSGTVYSNGYTF.

This clonotype was recorded a few times. This chain joins TRBV28 and TRBJ2-5; D is ambiguous. Germline lookup yields CDR1 MDHEN and CDR2 SYDVKM. The V end lost 6 bases, the J end lost 2 bases, and 10 bases lay between the germline ends. This CDR3 region has 13 residues. Here the CDR3 DNA reads TGTGCCAGCAGGTCAGGAAGTCAAGAGACCCAGTACTTC. This sequence encodes CASRSGSQETQYF.

This clonotype has more than one count but fewer than ten. The chain carries TRBV10-3 and TRBJ1-5; 8 nucleotides line up with TRBD1. The J segment lost 5 bases and the V segment lost 6 bases, leaving 6 bases of the junction unmatched. The CDR3 extends over 14 amino acids. CDR1 ENHRY and CDR2 SYGVKD come from the germline V gene. The CDR3 here is CAISPQGVYQPQHF. CDR3 nucleotides: TGTGCCATCAGCCCACAGGGGGTCTATCAGCCCCAGCATTTT.

The chain employs TRBV27 and TRBJ2-5, with 10 bases aligning to TRBD2. The CDR3 spans 15 residues. The germline CDR1 and CDR2 sequences are MNHEY and SMNVEV (reference sequence). J lost 5 bases, V lost 7 bases, and 10 bases had no gene match. For the CDR3, the DNA is TGTGCCAGCACGTTGAGCGGGGGGGCCCTGGAGACCCAGTACTTC. It translates to CASTLSGGALETQYF.

The chain carries TRBV6-5 and TRBJ2-7; D may be TRBD2 (6 bases). Germline V gene sequence: CDR1 MNHEY, CDR2 SVGAGI. The V end was cut by 6 bases, the J end by 0 bases, with 18 bases between. The CDR3 has 16 residues. CDR3 nucleotide sequence: TGTGCCAGCAGCAGGACAATCGGGGGACCCTCCTACGAGCAGTACTTC. This sequence encodes CASSRTIGGPSYEQYF.

This chain uses TRBV29-1 with TRBJ2-3, with 8 bases identical to TRBD1. V shed 0 bases, J shed 1 base, and the junction held 9 bases outside the gene matches. This CDR3 spans 17 amino acids. The germline V gene has CDR1 SQVTM and CDR2 ANQGSEA. This CDR3 reads CSVEDRTGPFGTDTQYF. The CDR3 DNA follows: TGCAGCGTTGAAGATCGGACAGGGCCCTTCGGCACAGATACGCAGTATTTT.

The rearrangement links TRBV27 to TRBJ1-4; 7 bases line up with TRBD1. Germline V gene data show CDR1 as MNHEY and CDR2 as SMNVEV (reference sequence). The trim removed 8 bases at V and 4 bases at J, leaving 16 bases unmatched. This CDR3 is 17 amino acids long. The CDR3 spells CASPSILQGRHNEKLFF. Here the CDR3 DNA reads TGTGCCAGCCCCTCGATCCTACAGGGGAGGCATAATGAAAAACTGTTTTTT.

This sequence joins TRBV2 and TRBJ2-1; 8 bases match TRBD1. This CDR3 is 14 amino acids long. Trimming removed 6 bases from V and 9 bases from J; junction bases left unmatched: 10. Germline V gene data show CDR1 as SNHLY and CDR2 as FYNNEI. The DNA for the CDR3 is TGTGCCAGCAGGGAACAGGGGGTGCACGGTGAGCAGTTCTTC. This sequence encodes CASREQGVHGEQFF.

The genes are TRBV20-1 and TRBJ2-5; D ambiguous. Deletions cut 5 bases from V and 3 bases from J, with 16 bases between. There are 14 residues in the CDR3. CDR1 and CDR2 (germline): DFQATT, SNEGSKA (reference sequence). The CDR3 DNA reads as TGCAGTGCTCTTAGACTGGATACAGAAGAGACCCAGTACTTC. Translated, it gives CSALRLDTEETQYF.

The chain links TRBV7-9 to TRBJ2-5, with 8 bases lining up with TRBD2. The closer fit of TRBJ2-7 to the DNA end suggests the J call may be wrong. The CDR3 extends over 17 amino acids. Germline values: CDR1 SEHNR, CDR2 FQNEAQ (reference sequence). The CDR3 is CASSLGPAGARLYEQYF. CDR3 nucleotides: TGTGCCAGCAGCTTAGGGCCAGCGGGGGCCCGACTCTACGAGCAGTACTTC.

V is TRBV5-1 and J is TRBJ2-1, with TRBD2 identical over 8 bases. V trimming: 5 bases; J trimming: 0 bases; junction bases outside the gene matches: 4. The CDR3 contains 15 residues. CDR1 and CDR2 (germline): SGHRS, YFSETQ. The CDR3: CASRLAGSSYNEQFF. The CDR3 DNA sequence: TGCGCCAGCAGGTTAGCGGGGAGCTCCTACAATGAGCAGTTCTTC.

The V gene is TRBV11-2, the J gene TRBJ2-1; 8 nucleotides line up with TRBD2. Germline V lookup: CDR1 SGHAT, CDR2 FQNNGV. Trimming at V came to 1 base and at J to 15 bases, leaving 5 bases not matched to a gene. This CDR3 is built from 12 residues. The chain's CDR3 is CASSLVGGGVFF. CDR3 DNA: TGTGCCAGCAGCTTAGTCGGGGGGGGCGTGTTCTTC. The full variable domain, with the rest looked up from reference TRBV11-2 and TRBJ2-1, is EAGVAQSPRYKIIEKRQSVAFWCNPISGHATLYWYQQILGQGPKLLIQFQNNGVVDDSQLPKDRFSAERLKGVDSTLKIQPAKLEDSAVYLCASSLVGGGVFFGPGTRLTVL.

The chain employs TRBV5-1 and TRBJ2-3, with D tentatively TRBD2 (7 bases). The CDR3 totals 16 residues. V lost 0 bases and J lost 2, with 13 bases in between. Germline-derived CDR1 and CDR2 are SGHRS and YFSETQ. The CDR3 is CASSLANAGATDTQYF. CDR3 nucleotide sequence: TGCGCCAGCAGCTTGGCCAACGCGGGGGCCACAGATACGCAGTATTTT.

This clonotype was detected only a few times. CDR3 sequence: CASSASPADEQYF. The CDR3 DNA sequence: TGTGCCAGCAGCGCCTCCCCCGCTGATGAGCAGTACTTC. The chain recombines TRBV7-3 with TRBJ2-7, with D hard to call. V shed 5 bases and J shed 7 bases, with 15 bases lying between them. Germline CDR1 and CDR2: SGHTA and FQGTGA. This CDR3 region has 13 residues.

This clonotype occurred a few times. The rearrangement links TRBV29-1 to TRBJ2-7, with D possibly matching TRBD2 (7 bases). Germline lookup yields CDR1 SQVTM and CDR2 ANQGSEA. Trimming left V 1 base short and J 2 bases short, with 15 bases between. This CDR3 contains 15 residues. The CDR3 loop reads CSVEGGGGIPYEQYF. The CDR3 DNA sequence: TGCAGCGTTGAAGGAGGGGGGGGGATCCCCTACGAGCAGTACTTC.

This clonotype was observed a handful of times. The gene calls are TRBV30 and TRBJ2-5, with 7 bases aligning to TRBD1. The DNA end lines up better with TRBJ2-7; the J call may be wrong. This CDR3 spans 15 amino acids. Germline CDR1 GTSNPN, CDR2 SVGIG (reference sequence). The CDR3 spells CAWSFAGTVSYEQYF. As DNA, the CDR3 is TGTGCCTGGAGCTTTGCCGGGACAGTCTCCTACGAGCAGTACTTC.

This clonotype came up a few times. The V and J genes are TRBV29-1 and TRBJ2-2; D remains unclear. Trimming removed 6 bases from V and 6 bases from J, with 11 bases in between. The germline V gene has CDR1 SQVTM and CDR2 ANQGSEA. This CDR3 contains 12 residues. The CDR3: CSVRRASGELFF. For the CDR3, the DNA is TGCAGCGTGAGACGAGCGTCCGGGGAGCTGTTTTTT.

As to this clonotype: The junction departs from germline at one end; a sequencing error may be responsible. The chain combines TRBV3-1 with TRBJ2-5, with 8 bases fitting TRBD2. Germline values: CDR1 LGHDT, CDR2 YNNKEL (reference sequence). The length of the CDR3 is 13 residues. The CDR3 sequence: CASSQGAGDQGFF. For the CDR3, the DNA is TGTGCCAGCAGCCAAGGAGCGGGGGACCAGGGGTTCTTC.

On this clonotype: This CDR3 fails to terminate in the conserved phenylalanine or tryptophan, so it likely reflects a read error. V and J are TRBV12-3 or TRBV12-4 and TRBJ1-5, with D hard to call. The CDR3 spans 13 residues. The V end lost 6 bases, the J end lost 0 bases, and 6 bases lay between the germline ends. This CDR3 is CASSRDSNQPQHS. CDR3 nucleotide sequence: TGTGCCAGCAGCCGGGATAGCAATCAGCCCCAGCATTCT.

J is TRBJ2-7 and V is TRBV11-2; D may correspond to TRBD1 or TRBD2 (5 bases each). V lost 6 bases, J lost 2 bases, and 11 bases lay in between. Germline CDR1 reads SGHAT; CDR2 reads FQNNGV. The CDR3 totals 13 residues. The CDR3 DNA is TGTGCCAGCAGGGTGGGGGTTGCCTACGAGCAGTACTTC. It specifies CASRVGVAYEQYF.